These 27 T cell receptor beta chains originate from one sample sequenced in a study of blood T cell repertoires in COVID-19. Using immunoSEQ multiplex PCR, the repertoire was profiled, and TCRdb retains in-frame clones only, with some absent. The repertoire holds 100,000 or so clones, with roughly nine tenths as singletons. The sequencing sample was made of peripheral blood. These receptor sequences come from a man in his 60s with acute or convalescent COVID-19.

This clone appeared a few times. The rearrangement uses TRBV19 and TRBJ2-1; 8 bases are a match to TRBD1. Germline CDR1 LNHDA, CDR2 SQIVND (reference sequence). The CDR3 runs to 15 residues. With 6 bases clipped from V and 3 bases from J, the junction kept 7 bases outside the gene matches. CDR3 loop: CASSTGQGNYNEQFF. The CDR3 coding sequence is TGTGCCAGTAGCACCGGACAGGGCAACTACAATGAGCAGTTCTTC.

In DNA, the CDR3 is TGCGCCAGCAGCCAGGGGACAGGGACCTCCTACGAGCAGTACGTC. This encodes CASSQGTGTSYEQYV. This sequence joins TRBV4-1 and TRBJ2-7; 9 bases match TRBD1. The CDR3 runs to 15 residues. Germline CDR1 MGHRA, CDR2 YSYEKL. V shed 3 bases, J shed 0 bases, and the junction held 3 bases outside the gene matches.

CDR3 in DNA: TGTGCCAGCAGCCCCCCGGGGGAATTAAACACTGAAGCTTTCTTT. Translating it yields CASSPPGELNTEAFF. V gene TRBV7-9 combines with J gene TRBJ1-1, with D tentatively TRBD1 (5 bases). CDR1 is SEHNR and CDR2 is FQNEAQ in the germline V gene (reference sequence). Between the trimmed V and J ends, which lost 5 bases and 2 bases, there was a span of 15 bases. The CDR3 has 15 residues. Looking up the rest from reference TRBV7-9 and TRBJ1-1 gives the full variable domain: DTGVSQNPRHKITKRGQNVTFRCDPISEHNRLYWYRQTLGQGPEFLTYFQNEAQLEKSRLLSDRFSAERPKGSFSTLEIQRTEQGDSAMYLCASSPPGELNTEAFFGQGTRLTVV.

The CDR3 region has the DNA TGTGCCAGCAGCACCAGAGGGGAAAAACTGTTTTTT. This encodes CASSTRGEKLFF. V is TRBV7-2 and J is TRBJ1-4, with D hard to call. Germline loops: CDR1 SGHTA, CDR2 FQGNSA. Trimming pared 5 bases from V and 8 bases from J, leaving 9 bases between. This CDR3 region has 12 residues.

The chain recombines TRBV9 with TRBJ2-5; 8 nucleotides agree with TRBD2. With V trimmed by 4 bases and J by 5 bases, 10 bases remained unmatched. CDR1 is SGDLS, CDR2 YYNGEE, per germline. The CDR3 loop spans 15 amino acids. The CDR3 sequence is CASSSLSGSEETQYF. In DNA form, the CDR3 reads TGTGCCAGCAGCTCTCTCAGCGGGAGTGAGGAGACCCAGTACTTC.

This clone has a single count. V and J are TRBV18 and TRBJ2-2; 7 bases agree with TRBD2. V lost 3 bases, J lost 10 bases, and 5 bases stayed unmatched. In germline, CDR1 is KGHSH, CDR2 LQKENI. This CDR3 spans 13 amino acids. The CDR3 region has the DNA TGTGCCAGCTCACCCGGGGGGAACCAGGAGCTGTTTTTT. This sequence encodes CASSPGGNQELFF.

The gene calls are TRBV18 and TRBJ1-1; tentatively, D is TRBD1 (5 bases). Per germline, CDR1 KGHSH and CDR2 LQKENI. Trimming pared 2 bases from V and 10 bases from J, leaving 14 bases between. The length of the CDR3 is 13 residues. Here the CDR3 reads CASSPGARVTAFF. CDR3 DNA sequence: TGTGCCAGCTCACCAGGGGCAAGGGTAACAGCTTTCTTT.

The DNA of the CDR3 is TGTGCCACCAGCAGAGATGTCGGCAGGGCCTATGGCTACACCTTC. It translates to CATSRDVGRAYGYTF. This rearrangement joins TRBV15 to TRBJ1-2, with D maybe TRBD1 (5 bases). CDR1 LNHNV and CDR2 YYDKDF come from the germline V gene (reference sequence). The CDR3 extends over 15 amino acids. The ends were cut back, 0 bases at V and 4 bases at J, with 12 bases in the middle.

This clone occurred once. The rearrangement joins TRBV19 to TRBJ1-1; D call uncertain. This CDR3 region has 13 residues. The ends were cut back, 6 bases at V and 1 base at J, with 9 bases in the middle. CDR1 and CDR2 (germline): LNHDA, SQIVND (reference sequence). The CDR3 is CASREGRNTEAFF. The CDR3, as DNA: TGTGCCAGTAGAGAAGGGAGGAACACTGAAGCTTTCTTT.

The chain employs TRBV7-3 and TRBJ2-3; no reliable D call. V shed 2 bases and J shed 4 bases, with 7 bases lying between them. This CDR3 comprises 13 residues. CDR1 and CDR2 (germline): SGHTA, FQGTGA. CDR3 sequence reads: CASSLDTPDTQYF. CDR3 DNA: TGTGCCAGCAGCTTAGACACCCCAGATACGCAGTATTTT.

This clone showed up just once. V usage is TRBV3-1 (or the pseudogene TRBV3-2) and J usage is TRBJ2-3, with TRBD2 matching 10 bases. CDR3 length equals 15 residues. Trimming at V came to 0 bases and at J to 8 bases, leaving 5 bases not matched to a gene. Germline V gives CDR1 LGHDT, CDR2 YNNKEL (reference sequence). The CDR3 sequence is CASSQDLAGVSTQYF. The DNA of the CDR3 is TGTGCCAGCAGCCAAGACCTAGCGGGAGTCTCTACGCAGTATTTT.

The rearrangement uses TRBV6-5 and TRBJ1-4; 7 positions match TRBD1. With 6 bases clipped from V and 11 bases from J, the junction kept 6 bases outside the gene matches. The CDR3 covers 12 residues. The germline gives CDR1 MNHEY, CDR2 SVGAGI. The CDR3: CASSFDRDKLFF. DNA for the CDR3: TGTGCCAGCAGCTTCGACAGGGACAAACTGTTTTTT.

V and J are TRBV19 and TRBJ2-2; TRBD1 agrees at 9 bases. Germline V lookup: CDR1 LNHDA, CDR2 SQIVND (reference sequence). This CDR3 spans 14 amino acids. V was pared by 8 bases and J by 2 bases, with 3 bases of the junction left unmatched. For the CDR3, the DNA is TGTGCCAGTTGGGGACAGGGAAACACCGGGGAGCTGTTTTTT. This gives the protein CASWGQGNTGELFF.

The chain couples TRBV3-1 (or the pseudogene TRBV3-2) to TRBJ2-5, with 10 bases lining up with TRBD1. CDR1 LGHDT and CDR2 YNNKEL come from the germline V gene (reference sequence). Losses at the gene ends were 4 bases for V and 5 bases for J; bases not matched to a gene: 7. The CDR3 extends over 15 amino acids. CDR3 residues: CASSRGQGEGETQYF. In DNA, the CDR3 is TGTGCCAGCAGCCGAGGACAGGGGGAGGGCGAGACCCAGTACTTC.

This clone showed up just once. The chain has TRBV29-1 and TRBJ2-7; TRBD1 is a possible D gene (6 bases). V was clipped by 2 bases and J by 6 bases, with 8 bases between them. The CDR3 runs 11 residues. The germline V gene has CDR1 SQVTM and CDR2 ANQGSEA. This chain's CDR3 is CSVETGPEQYF. For the CDR3, the DNA is TGCAGCGTTGAAACAGGGCCCGAGCAGTACTTC.

CDR3 in amino acids: CASSLYPDRGQPQHF. CDR3 sequence (DNA): TGTGCCAGCAGTTTATACCCCGACAGGGGGCAGCCCCAGCATTTT. V is TRBV28 and J is TRBJ1-5; TRBD1 agrees at 9 bases. The CDR3 is 15 residues long. The germline gives CDR1 MDHEN, CDR2 SYDVKM. Trimming at V came to 1 base and at J to 7 bases, leaving 5 bases not matched to a gene.

The chain couples TRBV15 to TRBJ2-7; the match to TRBD2 covers 9 bases. Germline-derived CDR1 and CDR2 are LNHNV and YYDKDF (reference sequence). V lost 1 base and J lost 3; bases outside the gene matches: 10. The CDR3 contains 17 residues. The CDR3 nucleotides read TGTGCCACCAGCAGAGGGGTGAGTACGCGGGAGGGCTACGAGCAGTACGTC. Protein sequence: CATSRGVSTREGYEQYV.

The rearrangement links TRBV7-9 to TRBJ1-3; D remains ambiguous. Trimming shortened V by 5 bases and J by 0 bases, and 8 bases separated the two germline ends. The CDR3 has 14 residues. CDR1 is SEHNR and CDR2 is FQNEAQ in the germline V gene (reference sequence). Written as DNA, the CDR3 is TGTGCCAGCAGCAAGGAGGGCTCTGGAAACACCATATATTTT. Protein: CASSKEGSGNTIYF.

V usage is TRBV19 and J usage is TRBJ1-2; D gene ambiguous. The CDR3 consists of 10 residues. V was trimmed by 8 bases and J by 8 bases, leaving 9 bases between them. Germline V lookup: CDR1 LNHDA, CDR2 SQIVND (reference sequence). In DNA form, the CDR3 reads TGTGCCAGTGGCCCCTCCGGCTACACCTTC. It specifies CASGPSGYTF.

This chain links TRBV30 with TRBJ2-2; 8 bases map to TRBD1. Germline V gene sequence: CDR1 GTSNPN, CDR2 SVGIG (reference sequence). J was trimmed by 2 bases and V by 8 bases; bases with no gene match: 16. This CDR3 is built from 17 residues. CDR3 sequence reads: CAGHRDRLGHNTGELFF. As DNA, the CDR3 is TGTGCCGGACATAGGGACAGGCTCGGCCACAACACCGGGGAGCTGTTTTTT.

The genes are TRBV27 and TRBJ2-3; 15 positions match TRBD2. There are 16 residues in the CDR3. With V trimmed by 6 bases and J by 4 bases, 5 bases remained unmatched. Looked up from germline, CDR1 is MNHEY and CDR2 is SMNVEV (reference sequence). CDR3 loop: CASRGLAGGSADTQYF. The CDR3, as DNA: TGTGCCAGCAGGGGACTAGCGGGAGGTAGCGCAGATACGCAGTATTTT.

CDR3 residues: CASSKRAYDDEQFF. The CDR3 nucleotides read TGTGCCAGTAGTAAGAGGGCCTACGACGATGAGCAGTTCTTC. V and J are TRBV19 and TRBJ2-1; D is possibly TRBD2 (5 bases). The CDR3 spans 14 residues. Looked up from germline, CDR1 is LNHDA and CDR2 is SQIVND (reference sequence). V was clipped by 4 bases and J by 8 bases, with 15 bases between them.

This clone was detected once. The chain combines TRBV7-7 with TRBJ2-2; 13 bases are a match to TRBD2. V lost 5 bases to trimming and J lost 5 bases; unmatched junction nucleotides: 8. CDR1 is SSHAT, CDR2 FNYEAQ, per germline (reference sequence). The CDR3 contains 17 residues. The CDR3 coding sequence is TGTGCCAGCAGCCGAGGACTAGCGGGAGTTGGGACCGGGGAGCTGTTTTTT. Its translation: CASSRGLAGVGTGELFF.

The V call is TRBV5-1, the J call TRBJ1-3; D possibly corresponds to TRBD1 (5 bases). Germline assignment: CDR1 SGHRS and CDR2 YFSETQ. The ends were cut back, 5 bases at V and 2 bases at J, with 11 bases in the middle. The CDR3 contains 14 residues. DNA of the CDR3: TGCGCCAGCAGGAGTTTGACAGCTGGAAACACCATATATTTT. Amino acids: CASRSLTAGNTIYF.

The genes are TRBV9 and TRBJ1-5; tentatively, D is TRBD1 (6 bases). The CDR3 is 14 amino acids. Germline assignment: CDR1 SGDLS and CDR2 YYNGEE. The V end was cut by 4 bases, the J end by 0 bases, with 8 bases between. The CDR3 loop is CASSQTGSNQPQHF. DNA of the CDR3: TGTGCCAGCAGCCAGACAGGTAGCAATCAGCCCCAGCATTTT.

The CDR3 bases are TGCAGCGGGCAGGGGGACCCTAATGAAAAACTGTTTTTT. This translates into CSGQGDPNEKLFF. The chain recombines TRBV29-1 with TRBJ1-4; 7 bases line up with TRBD1. CDR3 length: 13 residues. Germline V gene lookup returns CDR1 SQVTM and CDR2 ANQGSEA. V dropped 7 bases and J dropped 3; count of bases not matched to a gene: 5.

In its sample, this clone was seen once. The chain employs TRBV27 and TRBJ1-2, with 10 bases lining up with TRBD1. There are 13 residues in the CDR3. The germline CDR1 and CDR2 sequences are MNHEY and SMNVEV (reference sequence). V dropped 5 bases and J dropped 7; count of bases not matched to a gene: 4. The CDR3 bases are TGTGCCAGCAGTGACAGGGGGCGGGGTGGCTACACCTTC. As protein: CASSDRGRGGYTF.